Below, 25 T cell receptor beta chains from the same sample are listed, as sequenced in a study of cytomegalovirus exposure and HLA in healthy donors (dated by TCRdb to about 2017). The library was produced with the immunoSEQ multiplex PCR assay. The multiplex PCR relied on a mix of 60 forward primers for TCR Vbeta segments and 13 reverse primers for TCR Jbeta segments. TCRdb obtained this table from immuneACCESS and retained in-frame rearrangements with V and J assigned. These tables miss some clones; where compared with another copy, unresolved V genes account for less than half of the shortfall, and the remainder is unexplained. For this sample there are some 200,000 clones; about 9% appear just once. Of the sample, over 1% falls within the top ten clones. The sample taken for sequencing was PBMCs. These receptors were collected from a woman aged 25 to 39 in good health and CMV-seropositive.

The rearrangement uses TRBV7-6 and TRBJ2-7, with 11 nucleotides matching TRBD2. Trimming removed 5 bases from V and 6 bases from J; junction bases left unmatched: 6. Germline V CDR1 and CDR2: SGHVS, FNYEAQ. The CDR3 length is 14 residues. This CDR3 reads CASSILAGVSEQYF. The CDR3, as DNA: TGTGCCAGCAGCATACTAGCGGGAGTTAGCGAGCAGTACTTC.

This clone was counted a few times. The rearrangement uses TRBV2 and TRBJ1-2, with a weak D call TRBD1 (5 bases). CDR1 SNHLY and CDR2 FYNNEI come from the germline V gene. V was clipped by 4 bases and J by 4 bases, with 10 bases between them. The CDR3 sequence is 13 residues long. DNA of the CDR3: TGTGCCAGCAGTGCGGTCAGGGTCTATGGCTACACCTTC. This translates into CASSAVRVYGYTF.

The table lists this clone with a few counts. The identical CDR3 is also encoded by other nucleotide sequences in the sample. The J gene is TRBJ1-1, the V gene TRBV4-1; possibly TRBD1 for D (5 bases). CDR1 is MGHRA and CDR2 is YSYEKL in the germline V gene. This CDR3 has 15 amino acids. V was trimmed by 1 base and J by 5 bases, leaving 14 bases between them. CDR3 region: CASSQAQQVWTEAFF. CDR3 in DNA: TGCGCCAGCAGCCAAGCTCAACAGGTCTGGACTGAAGCTTTCTTT.

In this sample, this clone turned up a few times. In DNA, the CDR3 is TGTGCCAGCGGACAGGGGAGAGAGACCCAGTACTTC. Residues: CASGQGRETQYF. The V gene is TRBV2, the J gene TRBJ2-5, with TRBD1 matching 9 bases. The CDR3 is 12 amino acids. The V gene's germline CDR1 is SNHLY and CDR2 FYNNEI. The V and J ends lost 8 bases and 4 bases, in that order; junction bases with no gene match: 2.

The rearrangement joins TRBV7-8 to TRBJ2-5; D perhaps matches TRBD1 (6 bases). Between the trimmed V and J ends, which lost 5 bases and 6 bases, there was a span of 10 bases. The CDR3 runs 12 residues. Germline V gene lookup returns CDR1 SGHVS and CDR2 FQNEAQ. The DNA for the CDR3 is TGTGCCAGCAGCCCAACAGGGAAGACCCAGTACTTC. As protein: CASSPTGKTQYF. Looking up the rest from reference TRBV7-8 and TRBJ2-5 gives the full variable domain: GAGVSQSPRYKVAKRGQDVALRCDPISGHVSLFWYQQALGQGPEFLTYFQNEAQLDKSGLPSDRFFAERPEGSVSTLKIQRTQQEDSAVYLCASSPTGKTQYFGPGTRLLVL.

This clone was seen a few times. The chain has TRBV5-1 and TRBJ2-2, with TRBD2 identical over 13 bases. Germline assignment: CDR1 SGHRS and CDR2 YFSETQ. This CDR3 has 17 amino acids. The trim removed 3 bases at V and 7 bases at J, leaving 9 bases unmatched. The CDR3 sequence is CASSSRTSGSKSGELFF. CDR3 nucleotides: TGCGCCAGCAGCTCGAGGACTAGCGGGAGTAAAAGCGGGGAGCTGTTTTTT.

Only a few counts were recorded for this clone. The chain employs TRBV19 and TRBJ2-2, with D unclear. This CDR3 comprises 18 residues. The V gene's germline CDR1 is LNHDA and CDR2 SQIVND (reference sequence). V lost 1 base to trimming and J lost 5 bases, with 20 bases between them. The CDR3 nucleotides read TGTGCCAGTAGTATAGCCTGGCAGGTCGCCTATGGGACCGGGGAGCTGTTTTTT. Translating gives CASSIAWQVAYGTGELFF.

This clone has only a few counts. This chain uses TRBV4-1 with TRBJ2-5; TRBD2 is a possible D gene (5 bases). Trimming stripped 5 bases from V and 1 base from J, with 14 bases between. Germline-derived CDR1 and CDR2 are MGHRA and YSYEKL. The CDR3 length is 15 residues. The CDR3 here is CASSSRVGGQETQYF. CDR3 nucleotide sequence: TGCGCCAGCAGCTCCCGGGTAGGAGGCCAAGAGACCCAGTACTTC.

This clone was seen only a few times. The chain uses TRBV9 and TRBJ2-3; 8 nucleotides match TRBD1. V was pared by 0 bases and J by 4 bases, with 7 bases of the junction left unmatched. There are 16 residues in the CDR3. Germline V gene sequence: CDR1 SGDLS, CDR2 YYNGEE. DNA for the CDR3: TGTGCCAGCAGCGTAGATGGACAGGGTAAGGCAGATACGCAGTATTTT. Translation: CASSVDGQGKADTQYF.

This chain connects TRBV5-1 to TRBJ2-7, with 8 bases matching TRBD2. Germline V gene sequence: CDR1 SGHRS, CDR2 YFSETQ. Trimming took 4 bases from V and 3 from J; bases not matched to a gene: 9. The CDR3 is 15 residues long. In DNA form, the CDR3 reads TGCGCCAGCAGCCCGGGGACTAGTGGACTCTACGAGCAGTACTTC. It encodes CASSPGTSGLYEQYF.

The CDR3 reads CASSLAAGEPYNEQFF. The CDR3 nucleotides read TGCGCCAGCAGCTTGGCGGCGGGAGAACCCTACAATGAGCAGTTCTTC. The rearrangement uses TRBV5-1 and TRBJ2-1; TRBD2 aligns across 7 bases. The ends lost 0 bases at V and 2 bases at J; junction bases unmatched: 5. This CDR3 comprises 16 residues. Germline V gene lookup returns CDR1 SGHRS and CDR2 YFSETQ.

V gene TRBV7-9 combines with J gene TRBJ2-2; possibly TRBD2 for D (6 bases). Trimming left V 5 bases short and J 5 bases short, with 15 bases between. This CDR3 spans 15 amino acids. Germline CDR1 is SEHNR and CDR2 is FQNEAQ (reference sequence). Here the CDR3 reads CASSQSLSGTGELFF. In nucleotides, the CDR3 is TGTGCCAGCAGCCAATCGCTAAGCGGGACCGGGGAGCTGTTTTTT.

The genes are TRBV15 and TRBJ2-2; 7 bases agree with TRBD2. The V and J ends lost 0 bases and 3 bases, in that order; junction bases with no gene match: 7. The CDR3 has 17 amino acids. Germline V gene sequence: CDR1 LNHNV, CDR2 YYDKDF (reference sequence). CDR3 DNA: TGTGCCACCAGCAGAGACCCCGGCGGGAGCGACACCGGGGAGCTGTTTTTT. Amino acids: CATSRDPGGSDTGELFF.

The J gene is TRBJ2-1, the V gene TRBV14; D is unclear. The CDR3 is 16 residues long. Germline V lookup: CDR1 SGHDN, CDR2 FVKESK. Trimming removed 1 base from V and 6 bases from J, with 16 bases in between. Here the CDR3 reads CASSQAQAFTLNEQFF. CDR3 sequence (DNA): TGTGCCAGCAGCCAAGCGCAGGCTTTTACCCTCAATGAGCAGTTCTTC.

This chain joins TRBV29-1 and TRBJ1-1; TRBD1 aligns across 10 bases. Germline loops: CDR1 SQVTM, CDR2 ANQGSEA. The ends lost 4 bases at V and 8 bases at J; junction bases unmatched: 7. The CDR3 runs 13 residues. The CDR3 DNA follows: TGCAGCGTTGGGGACAGGGGAATGAAAGAAGCTTTCTTT. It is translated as CSVGDRGMKEAFF.

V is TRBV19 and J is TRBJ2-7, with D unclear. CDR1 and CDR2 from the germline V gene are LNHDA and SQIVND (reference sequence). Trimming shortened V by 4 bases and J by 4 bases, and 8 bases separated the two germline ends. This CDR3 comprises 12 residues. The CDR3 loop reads CASSSRVYEQYF. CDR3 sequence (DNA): TGTGCCAGTAGTAGTCGCGTTTACGAGCAGTACTTC. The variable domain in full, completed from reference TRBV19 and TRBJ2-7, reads DGGITQSPKYLFRKEGQNVTLSCEQNLNHDAMYWYRQDPGQGLRLIYYSQIVNDFQKGDIAEGYSVSREKKESFPLTVTSAQKNPTAFYLCASSSRVYEQYFGPGTRLTVT.

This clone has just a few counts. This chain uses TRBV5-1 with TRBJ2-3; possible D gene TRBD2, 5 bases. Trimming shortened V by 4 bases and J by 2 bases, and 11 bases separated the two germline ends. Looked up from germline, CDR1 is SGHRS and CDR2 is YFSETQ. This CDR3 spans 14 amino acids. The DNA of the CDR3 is TGCGCCAGCAGCCCAAGGACTTACACAGATACGCAGTATTTT. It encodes CASSPRTYTDTQYF.

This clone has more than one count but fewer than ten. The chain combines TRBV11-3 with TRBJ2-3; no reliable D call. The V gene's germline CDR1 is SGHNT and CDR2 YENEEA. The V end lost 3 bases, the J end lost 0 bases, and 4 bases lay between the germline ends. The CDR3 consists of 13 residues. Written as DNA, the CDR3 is TGTGCCAGCAGCTTGTATAGCACAGATACGCAGTATTTT. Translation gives CASSLYSTDTQYF.

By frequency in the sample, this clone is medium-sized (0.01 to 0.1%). CDR3 residues: CASSSQGGVEAFF. The CDR3 nucleotides read TGTGCCAGCAGCTCCCAGGGCGGGGTTGAAGCTTTCTTT. The V and J genes are TRBV7-9 and TRBJ1-1; tentative D call: TRBD1 (5 bases). Germline lookup yields CDR1 SEHNR and CDR2 FQNEAQ (reference sequence). Deletions cut 4 bases from V and 7 bases from J, with 13 bases between. CDR3 length: 13 residues.

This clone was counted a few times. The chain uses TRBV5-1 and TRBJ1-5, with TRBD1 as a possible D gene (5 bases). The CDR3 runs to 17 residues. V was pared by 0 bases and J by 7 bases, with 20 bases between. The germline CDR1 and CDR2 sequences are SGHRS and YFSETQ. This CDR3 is CASSLDPTSQGGQPQHF. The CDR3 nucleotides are TGCGCCAGCAGCTTGGATCCAACCTCCCAGGGTGGGCAGCCCCAGCATTTT.

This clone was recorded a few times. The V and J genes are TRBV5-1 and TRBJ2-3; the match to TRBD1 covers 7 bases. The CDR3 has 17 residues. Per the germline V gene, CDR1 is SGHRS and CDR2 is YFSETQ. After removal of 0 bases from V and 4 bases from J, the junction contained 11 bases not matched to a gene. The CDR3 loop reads CASSLVPSGQNADTQYF. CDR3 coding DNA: TGCGCCAGCAGCTTGGTTCCCTCGGGACAGAACGCAGATACGCAGTATTTT.

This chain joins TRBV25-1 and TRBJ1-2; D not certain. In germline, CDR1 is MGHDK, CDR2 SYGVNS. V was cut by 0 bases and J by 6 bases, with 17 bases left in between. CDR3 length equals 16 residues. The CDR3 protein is CASSEYPASVSNGYTF. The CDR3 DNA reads TGTGCCAGCAGTGAATATCCAGCCAGCGTCTCGAATGGCTACACCTTC.

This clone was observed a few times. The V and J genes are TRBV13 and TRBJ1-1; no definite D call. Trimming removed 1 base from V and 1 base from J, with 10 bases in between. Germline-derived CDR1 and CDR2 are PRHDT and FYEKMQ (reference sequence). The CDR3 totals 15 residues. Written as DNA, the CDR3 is TGTGCCAGCAGCTTAGCGTCGGGAGGGAACACTGAAGCTTTCTTT. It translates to CASSLASGGNTEAFF.

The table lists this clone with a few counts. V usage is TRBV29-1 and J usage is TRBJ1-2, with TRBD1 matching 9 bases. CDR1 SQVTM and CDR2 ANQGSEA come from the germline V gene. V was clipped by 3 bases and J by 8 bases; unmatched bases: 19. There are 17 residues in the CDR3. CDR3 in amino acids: CSVDAVGTGRPLLGYTF. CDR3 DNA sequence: TGCAGCGTTGACGCGGTTGGGACAGGGAGGCCCCTCTTGGGCTACACCTTC.

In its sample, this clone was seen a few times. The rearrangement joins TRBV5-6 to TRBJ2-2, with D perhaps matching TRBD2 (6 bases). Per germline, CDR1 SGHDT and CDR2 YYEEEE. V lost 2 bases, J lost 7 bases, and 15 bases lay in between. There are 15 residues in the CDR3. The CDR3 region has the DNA TGTGCCAGCAGCTTCCCGGGGACTTCAATCGGGGAGCTGTTTTTT. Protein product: CASSFPGTSIGELFF. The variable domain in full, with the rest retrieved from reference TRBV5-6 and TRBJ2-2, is DAGVTQSPTHLIKTRGQQVTLRCSPKSGHDTVSWYQQALGQGPQFIFQYYEEEERQRGNFPDRFSGHQFPNYSSELNVNALLLGDSALYLCASSFPGTSIGELFFGEGSRLTVL.